This is a list of T cell receptor beta chains from one sample in a study of siplizumab effects on memory and regulatory T cells. The protocol was immunoSEQ multiplex PCR, while the TCRdb copy is restricted to in-frame clones and leaves out a portion. The table includes roughly 93,000 clones, 90% to 95% detected once. The sequencing sample was made of non-Treg CD4+ T cells sorted from blood. These receptors all come from a human donor in good health. Both conserved end residues are part of each CDR3. The order of the fields is J gene, D gene, V gene, clone size, CDR3 DNA, CDR3 protein. D genes are given only for firm matches. Where a row states a size, it is once, few, many or the class of an expanded clone; other rows omit it.

J gene: TRBJ2-5; D gene: -; V gene: TRBV5-1; clone size: -; CDR3 DNA: TGCGCCAGCAGCCCTAGTGGGCGACAAGAGACCCAGTACTTC; CDR3 protein: CASSPSGRQETQYF
J gene: TRBJ1-1; D gene: -; V gene: TRBV30; clone size: -; CDR3 DNA: TGTGCCGGGGACCGGAGGGTCACTGAAGCTTTCTTT; CDR3 protein: CAGDRRVTEAFF
J gene: TRBJ2-5; D gene: -; V gene: TRBV28; clone size: -; CDR3 DNA: TGTGCCAGCAGTTTGGCTTGGTCACTAGAGACCCAGTACTTC; CDR3 protein: CASSLAWSLETQYF
J gene: TRBJ2-1; D gene: TRBD2; V gene: TRBV29-1; clone size: -; CDR3 DNA: TGCAGCGTTGTGTCTCGGACTAGCGGGATTTACAATGAGCAGTTCTTC; CDR3 protein: CSVVSRTSGIYNEQFF
J gene: TRBJ2-5; D gene: TRBD2; V gene: TRBV19; clone size: -; CDR3 DNA: TGTGCCAGTAGCCTAGCGGGAGTAAGGGAGACCCAGTACTTC; CDR3 protein: CASSLAGVRETQYF
J gene: TRBJ2-2; D gene: -; V gene: TRBV25-1; clone size: -; CDR3 DNA: TGTGCCAGCACTTTGAACACCGGGGAGCTGTTTTTT; CDR3 protein: CASTLNTGELFF
J gene: TRBJ2-7; D gene: -; V gene: TRBV2; clone size: -; CDR3 DNA: TGTGCCAGCAGGATAGTGTCAAATTCCTACGAGCAGTACTTC; CDR3 protein: CASRIVSNSYEQYF
J gene: TRBJ2-7; D gene: -; V gene: TRBV7-2; clone size: -; CDR3 DNA: TGTGCCAGCAGCTTAGACAGGGCAAGGTACGAGCAGTACTTC; CDR3 protein: CASSLDRARYEQYF
J gene: TRBJ2-7; D gene: -; V gene: TRBV7-8; clone size: -; CDR3 DNA: TGTGCCAGCAGCTATCCCGGCGGGACCGGTTACGAGCAGTACTTC; CDR3 protein: CASSYPGGTGYEQYF
J gene: TRBJ2-5; D gene: -; V gene: TRBV15; clone size: -; CDR3 DNA: TGTGCCACCAGCAACTCCCGACAGTACCGAAGGTTGGAGACCCAGTACTTC; CDR3 protein: CATSNSRQYRRLETQYF
J gene: TRBJ2-7; D gene: TRBD2; V gene: TRBV7-2; clone size: -; CDR3 DNA: TGTGCCAGCAGCTTAGGGGCGGGAGGGCCGTACGAGCAGTACTTC; CDR3 protein: CASSLGAGGPYEQYF
J gene: TRBJ1-2; D gene: -; V gene: TRBV4-1; clone size: -; CDR3 DNA: TGCGCCAGCAGCCAAGATGAACAGGGTCGCACCTACACCTTC; CDR3 protein: CASSQDEQGRTYTF
J gene: TRBJ1-1; D gene: TRBD1; V gene: TRBV28; clone size: -; CDR3 DNA: TGTGCCAGCAGTTTGTGGGACAGGGTGAAGAACACTGAAGCTTTCTTT; CDR3 protein: CASSLWDRVKNTEAFF
J gene: TRBJ2-7; D gene: -; V gene: TRBV28; clone size: once; CDR3 DNA: TGTGCCAGCAGTTTATACCTCTCCTACGAGCAGTACTTC; CDR3 protein: CASSLYLSYEQYF
J gene: TRBJ2-1; D gene: TRBD2; V gene: TRBV14; clone size: -; CDR3 DNA: TGTGCCAGCAGGAAGCGGGAGGGAACCAATGAGCAGTTCTTC; CDR3 protein: CASRKREGTNEQFF
J gene: TRBJ2-1; D gene: -; V gene: TRBV27; clone size: once; CDR3 DNA: TGTGCCAGCAGTCCCCGGACACGGAATGAGCAGTTCTTC; CDR3 protein: CASSPRTRNEQFF
J gene: TRBJ2-6; D gene: -; V gene: TRBV4-1; clone size: -; CDR3 DNA: TGCGCCAGCAGCCAAGGAAAGAGGGGGGCCAACGTCCTGACTTTC; CDR3 protein: CASSQGKRGANVLTF
J gene: TRBJ2-3; D gene: -; V gene: TRBV15; clone size: -; CDR3 DNA: TGTGCCACCAGCAGAGATCCCCCAGATACGCAGTATTTT; CDR3 protein: CATSRDPPDTQYF
J gene: TRBJ2-1; D gene: TRBD2; V gene: TRBV5-4; clone size: -; CDR3 DNA: TGTGCCAGCAGCTCGCCTTTACCGGGACTAGCGGCTCAAACGTACAATGAGCAGTTCTTC; CDR3 protein: CASSSPLPGLAAQTYNEQFF
J gene: TRBJ2-5; D gene: -; V gene: TRBV19; clone size: -; CDR3 DNA: TGTGCCAGTAAGGGCGGAGTGGGGTACCAAGAGACCCAGTACTTC; CDR3 protein: CASKGGVGYQETQYF
J gene: TRBJ1-4; D gene: -; V gene: TRBV29-1; clone size: -; CDR3 DNA: TGCAGCGTTGGAGTTGAAAAACTGTTTTTT; CDR3 protein: CSVGVEKLFF
J gene: TRBJ2-2; D gene: -; V gene: TRBV7-9; clone size: -; CDR3 DNA: TGTGCCAGCAGCTTAGCACTGAACACCGGGGAGCTGTTTTTT; CDR3 protein: CASSLALNTGELFF
J gene: TRBJ2-5; D gene: -; V gene: TRBV2; clone size: -; CDR3 DNA: TGTGCCAGCACCGAAGATCCCATTGGGGTCCAAGAGACCCAGTACTTC; CDR3 protein: CASTEDPIGVQETQYF
J gene: TRBJ2-1; D gene: TRBD2; V gene: TRBV5-1; clone size: -; CDR3 DNA: TGCGCCAGCAGTTTGGTGGGAGCGGGAGAGGGCAATGAGCAGTTCTTC; CDR3 protein: CASSLVGAGEGNEQFF
J gene: TRBJ1-2; D gene: -; V gene: TRBV6-5; clone size: -; CDR3 DNA: TGTGCCAGCAGTTACGCGGGCCAGCCTTATGGCTACACCTTC; CDR3 protein: CASSYAGQPYGYTF
J gene: TRBJ2-1; D gene: TRBD2; V gene: TRBV5-6; clone size: -; CDR3 DNA: TGTGCCAGCAGCTGGACTAGCGGGAGAGGGTTTTACAATGAGCAGTTCTTC; CDR3 protein: CASSWTSGRGFYNEQFF
J gene: TRBJ2-1; D gene: TRBD2; V gene: TRBV7-9; clone size: -; CDR3 DNA: TGTGCCAGCAGAGAAGGACTAGCGGGAGTATATGAGCAGTTCTTC; CDR3 protein: CASREGLAGVYEQFF
J gene: TRBJ2-3; D gene: -; V gene: TRBV30; clone size: -; CDR3 DNA: TGTGCCTGGAGGGGCCTTATTAGCACAGATACGCAGTATTTT; CDR3 protein: CAWRGLISTDTQYF
J gene: TRBJ1-2; D gene: -; V gene: TRBV7-9; clone size: -; CDR3 DNA: TGTGCCAGCACCATTAGGAGTGGGTCCCGGGACGGAGTCCTAGACTTC; CDR3 protein: CASTIRSGSRDGVLDF
J gene: TRBJ2-2; D gene: TRBD2; V gene: TRBV6-6; clone size: -; CDR3 DNA: TGTGCCAGCAGTGGGAGCGGGAGGGCCGGCGGGGAGCTGTTTTTT; CDR3 protein: CASSGSGRAGGELFF
J gene: TRBJ2-7; D gene: -; V gene: TRBV14; clone size: -; CDR3 DNA: TGTGCCAGCAGCCAATTGAGGATTAGGGACAAACAACCCATCTACGAGCAGTACTTC; CDR3 protein: CASSQLRIRDKQPIYEQYF
J gene: TRBJ1-1; D gene: -; V gene: TRBV28; clone size: -; CDR3 DNA: TGTGCCAGCAGTTCGCCTCCCGGGCCACAGGGCACTGAAGCTTTCTTT; CDR3 protein: CASSSPPGPQGTEAFF